This T cell receptor beta chain was recorded in a study of blood T cell repertoires in COVID-19. The J segment lost 4 bases and the V segment lost 0 bases, leaving 7 bases of the junction unmatched. CDR1 ENHRY and CDR2 SYGVKD come from the germline V gene. The CDR3 loop spans 17 amino acids. In the authors' workflow: Estimated nucleated cell counts came from reference gene primer amplification. The table came from immunoSEQ multiplex PCR; TCRdb's copy has only in-frame clones and leaves some out. D and trimming were read from the DNA, whereas the V and J calls and clone size are those reported in that table. The data contain some 240,000 clones, approximately 89% of them seen just once; the ten biggest clones take up about 3.1%. Across about two dozen US areas, participants ranged in age from roughly 18 to 95 years. Participants reported their clinical history, and cohort assignment relied on those reports. Each exposed participant met a COVID-19 case in the 2 weeks preceding study entry.

This receptor was taken from a woman aged 40 to 50 who had been exposed to COVID-19. The specimen was PBMCs or T cells enriched from blood (not recorded which). V gene TRBV10-3 combines with J gene TRBJ2-3; 10 nucleotides agree with TRBD1. The CDR3 here is CAISESLDRGIADTQYF. The DNA for the CDR3 is TGTGCCATCAGTGAGTCCCTGGACAGGGGGATCGCAGATACGCAGTATTTT.